The subject of this entry is one T cell receptor (beta chain). The same CDR3 is also encoded by other DNA sequences in this sample. Assay used: immunoSEQ multiplex PCR; TCRdb lists only in-frame clones, some missing. The repertoire holds about 2.4 million clones, with under 95% as singletons. Trimming removed 2 bases at V and 3 bases at J, with 5 bases between. The CDR3 consists of 12 residues. CDR1 is GTSNPN and CDR2 is SVGIG in the germline V gene (reference sequence). The source of the sample is a study of shared clonotypes between healthy human individuals. The chain uses TRBV30 and TRBJ1-5; D remains ambiguous. Source material: naive CD4+ T cells from PBMCs. Subset meaning: CD45RA+ positively selected. The TCR was taken from a man in his late teens or twenties in good health. Some clones in this sample may be carry-over from other donors' samples. The CDR3 bases are TGTGCCTGGAGTAGGGTCAATCAGCCCCAGCATTTT. This codes for CAWSRVNQPQHF.